A single T cell receptor beta chain is shown here with its context. The antigen is undetermined. Method: immunoSEQ multiplex PCR; TCRdb's copy keeps in-frame clones and lacks some. The repertoire holds tens of thousands of clones, with around 94% as singletons. Over chemoradiotherapy, repertoires were sampled more than once. This specimen comes from a study of chemoradiotherapy in HPV16-positive cancers. At the level of the study: Candidate HPV-specific clones and shared TCR motifs came from two HPV16-positive patients. General observations from the study: In HPV16-positive patients, HPV-responsive T-cell expansion tracked better recurrence-free survival. HPV-specific T cells were functionally defined from only a couple of HPV16-positive patients.

The length of the CDR3 is 13 residues. Germline V CDR1 and CDR2: MGHDK, SYGVNS. The ends were cut back, 8 bases at V and 1 base at J, with 11 bases in the middle. The receptor's source is a human donor with HPV-associated anogenital cancer. This specimen was taken from a patient who underwent chemoradiotherapy. V gene TRBV25-1 combines with J gene TRBJ1-2; D gene unclear. The CDR3 region has the DNA TGTGCCAGCTCTCAGGACTTTAACTATGGCTACACCTTC. Protein product: CASSQDFNYGYTF.